One and the same sample provided the 8 T cell receptor beta chains below, sequenced in a study of CD8+CD57+ T cells in acquired aplastic anemia (dated by TCRdb to 2016 to 2019). The data were produced on an Illumina HiSeq 2000. Profiling of TCR beta VDJ combinations and CDR3 sequences used genomic DNA as the template. The raw public data were reprocessed by TCRdb itself: fastp quality trimming at Q25, MiXCR clonotype calling, in-frame beta chains only. Rows are combined by CDR3 protein, so each entry shows the most common genes and DNA. In all, the sample holds 350,000 to 450,000 distinct CDR3 sequences, and 65% to 75% of those were seen once. The top ten hold more than 3.5% of the sample. Sequencing input: sorted CD4+, CD8+, or CD8+CD57+ T cells (not recorded which) from PBMCs. These receptors came from a human donor in good health, serving as a control.

The V gene is TRBV20-1, the J gene TRBJ1-3, with D possibly TRBD1 on 5 matching bases. Germline assignment: CDR1 DFQATT and CDR2 SNEGSKA (reference sequence). The CDR3 covers 11 residues. Here the CDR3 DNA reads TGCAGCCTCCGGGACGACAACACCATATATTTT. Amino acid sequence: CSLRDDNTIYF.

This clonotype was observed at least ten times. The rearrangement links TRBV20-1 to TRBJ1-6; perhaps TRBD1 as D (6 bases). Germline values: CDR1 DFQATT, CDR2 SNEGSKA (reference sequence). Trimming left V 0 bases short and J 0 bases short, with 21 bases between. The CDR3 is 20 amino acids. CDR3 sequence (DNA): TGCAGTGCTAGAGATCGAGACGTAAGGGGGACGGTCTCCTATAATTCACCCCTCCACTTT. Its translation: CSARDRDVRGTVSYNSPLHF.

The chain recombines TRBV12-5 with TRBJ2-1; no definite D call. The germline V gene encodes CDR1 LGHNT and CDR2 FRNRAP. This CDR3 is 14 amino acids long. The ends were cut back, 5 bases at V and 7 bases at J, with 15 bases in the middle. DNA for the CDR3: TGTGCTAGTGGTACGGGTAATAGCCAGAATGAGCAGTTCTTC. As protein: CASGTGNSQNEQFF.

The chain carries TRBV5-4 and TRBJ1-1, with D tentatively TRBD1 (6 bases). The germline V gene has CDR1 SGHNT and CDR2 YYREEE (reference sequence). The ends were cut back, 3 bases at V and 1 base at J, with 22 bases in the middle. This CDR3 has 18 residues. The CDR3 sequence: CASSSPPGASRENTEAFF. CDR3 DNA sequence: TGTGCCAGCAGCTCCCCCCCGGGGGCCTCTCGGGAGAACACTGAAGCTTTCTTT.

This clonotype was observed many times. The chain uses TRBV20-1 and TRBJ2-5; D might be TRBD1 or TRBD2, each matching 6 bases. Trimming pared 5 bases from V and 5 bases from J, leaving 18 bases between. This CDR3 spans 14 amino acids. In germline, CDR1 is DFQATT, CDR2 SNEGSKA (reference sequence). CDR3 sequence reads: CSAAGTPRGETQYF. CDR3 DNA: TGCAGTGCTGCCGGGACTCCGAGGGGGGAGACCCAGTACTTC.

This clonotype showed up many times. The J gene is TRBJ2-7, the V gene TRBV12-3 or TRBV12-4, with D tentatively TRBD2 (5 bases). V gave up 1 base and J gave up 0 bases, with 10 bases separating them. This CDR3 is built from 15 residues. CDR3 loop: CASSLGRASSYEQYF. The DNA for the CDR3 is TGTGCCAGCAGTTTAGGGCGGGCAAGCTCCTACGAGCAGTACTTC.

This clonotype has more than one count but fewer than ten. The chain has TRBV6-2 or TRBV6-3 and TRBJ2-1, with TRBD1 matching 11 bases. J gave up 9 bases and V 7 bases, and 11 bases lay outside the gene matches. CDR3 size: 15 residues. Per germline, CDR1 MNHEY and CDR2 SVGEGT. The CDR3 region is CASTKSGQGAFEQFF. The CDR3 coding sequence is TGTGCCAGCACAAAGTCCGGACAGGGGGCGTTTGAGCAGTTCTTC.

A few counts support this clonotype. This clone may be a read error of a much larger clone one base away. This chain connects TRBV6-1 to TRBJ1-5; unclear D gene. The CDR3 has 14 residues. The germline V gene has CDR1 MNHNS and CDR2 SASEGT. Trimming took off 4 bases at V and 7 bases at J, with 14 bases between the two ends. In DNA form, the CDR3 reads TGTGCCAGCAGTGTACGGAATGGTAAACAGCCCCAGCATTTT. It specifies CASSVRNGKQPQHF.